The 28 T cell receptor beta chains below all came from one sample that was sequenced in a study of CD8 T cells in Susac syndrome. With random hexamers, about 0.5 to 1 ug RNA was reverse transcribed. TCRdb re-called the immunoSEQ multiplex PCR reads through MiXCR, storing one row per CDR3 protein. The sample shows some 100,000 distinct CDR3 sequences, 95% of them seen only once. The specimen was CD8+ T cells from PBMCs. The source of these receptors is a human donor with Susac syndrome.

The genes are TRBV28 and TRBJ2-1; possibly TRBD1 for D (5 bases). CDR1 and CDR2 from the germline V gene are MDHEN and SYDVKM. This CDR3 has 14 residues. V lost 5 bases to trimming and J lost 5 bases, with 13 bases between them. CDR3 in amino acids: CASSQQVDHNEQFF. CDR3 bases: TGTGCCAGCAGTCAACAGGTGGATCACAATGAGCAGTTCTTC.

Only one count was recorded for this clonotype. The chain uses TRBV29-1 and TRBJ2-3; 7 bases align to TRBD1. V lost 6 bases and J lost 2; bases outside the gene matches: 5. This CDR3 has 13 amino acids. Germline CDR1 SQVTM, CDR2 ANQGSEA. CDR3 in DNA: TGCAGCGTGGGGACAGAGTTCACAGATACGCAGTATTTT. This codes for CSVGTEFTDTQYF.

The genes are TRBV20-1 and TRBJ1-1; 10 nucleotides align to TRBD1. CDR1 DFQATT and CDR2 SNEGSKA come from the germline V gene (reference sequence). The CDR3 is 12 amino acids. V lost 5 bases and J lost 5; bases outside the gene matches: 2. The CDR3: CSAGTGVTEAFF. The CDR3 DNA sequence: TGCAGTGCTGGGACAGGGGTGACTGAAGCTTTCTTT.

The gene calls are TRBV5-1 and TRBJ2-7; 9 nucleotides align to TRBD2. V gave up 3 bases and J gave up 2 bases; unmatched junction bases: 6. Per germline, CDR1 SGHRS and CDR2 YFSETQ. The CDR3 sequence is 15 residues long. CDR3 coding DNA: TGCGCCAGCAGCTCCCGACTAGCGGCAACCTACGAGCAGTACTTC. Residues: CASSSRLAATYEQYF. Filled out from reference TRBV5-1 and TRBJ2-7, the complete variable domain reads KAGVTQTPRYLIKTRGQQVTLSCSPISGHRSVSWYQQTPGQGLQFLFEYFSETQRNKGNFPGRFSGRQFSNSRSEMNVSTLELGDSALYLCASSSRLAATYEQYFGPGTRLTVT.

The J gene is TRBJ2-2, the V gene TRBV2, with a tentative D call TRBD1 (6 bases). This CDR3 spans 16 amino acids. Germline CDR1 and CDR2: SNHLY and FYNNEI. V was trimmed by 5 bases and J by 0 bases, leaving 13 bases between them. This CDR3 reads CASSPRDKTNTGELFF. CDR3 bases: TGTGCCAGCAGTCCTAGGGACAAAACGAACACCGGGGAGCTGTTTTTT.

The chain couples TRBV28 to TRBJ2-5; 12 bases align to TRBD1. CDR3 length: 15 residues. Germline trimming cut 3 bases from V and 6 bases from J; bases unmatched to any gene: 5. Germline V gives CDR1 MDHEN, CDR2 SYDVKM. The CDR3 reads CASSFGTGGLKTQYF. The CDR3 DNA reads TGTGCCAGCAGTTTCGGGACAGGGGGCTTGAAGACCCAGTACTTC.

This chain links TRBV29-1 with TRBJ2-7; the D call may be TRBD1 or TRBD2 (6 bases each). Trimming removed 7 bases from V and 2 bases from J, with 15 bases in between. This CDR3 contains 13 residues. CDR1 SQVTM and CDR2 ANQGSEA come from the germline V gene. The CDR3 bases are TGCAGCGCCGGGGGCAGGGAGCCCTACGAGCAGTACTTC. It translates to CSAGGREPYEQYF.

The rearrangement joins TRBV13 to TRBJ2-3; D not resolved. Germline assignment: CDR1 PRHDT and CDR2 FYEKMQ (reference sequence). The V end lost 4 bases, the J end lost 2 bases, and 16 bases lay between the germline ends. The CDR3 loop spans 16 amino acids. In nucleotides, the CDR3 is TGTGCCAGCAGCTCTATGAATCCAGCAAACACAGATACGCAGTATTTT. It yields the protein CASSSMNPANTDTQYF. Combining the CDR3 with reference TRBV13 and TRBJ2-3 gives the whole variable domain AAGVIQSPRHLIKEKRETATLKCYPIPRHDTVYWYQQGPGQDPQFLISFYEKMQSDKGSIPDRFSAQQFSDYHSELNMSSLELGDSALYFCASSSMNPANTDTQYFGPGTRLTVL.

J is TRBJ2-1 and V is TRBV28; either TRBD1 or TRBD2 may fit D (5 bases each). The CDR3 sequence is 13 residues long. CDR1 and CDR2 (germline): MDHEN, SYDVKM. For the CDR3, the DNA is TGTGCAATCGGACTCAGGGCGTTCCGGGAGCAGTTCTTC. Encoded protein: CAIGLRAFREQFF.

The chain is built from TRBV3-1 and TRBJ2-7; the D gene is possibly TRBD2 (7 bases). V was cut by 1 base and J by 6 bases, with 19 bases left in between. This CDR3 is built from 16 residues. Germline V CDR1 and CDR2: LGHDT, YNNKEL (reference sequence). The CDR3 DNA follows: TGTGCCAGCAGCCAAGGAGTCGGACGGGGGGCGAGCGAGCAGTACTTC. Amino acid sequence: CASSQGVGRGASEQYF.

The J gene is TRBJ1-3, the V gene TRBV20-1; D is unclear. The CDR3 runs 14 residues. V was shortened by 5 bases and J by 0 bases, with 11 bases between the two germline ends. Germline V gene lookup returns CDR1 DFQATT and CDR2 SNEGSKA (reference sequence). The CDR3 nucleotides read TGCAGTGCTGGCTTCATTAGCTCTGGAAACACCATATATTTT. It translates to CSAGFISSGNTIYF.

J is TRBJ1-1 and V is TRBV9, with 8 positions matching TRBD1. V lost 3 bases to trimming and J lost 4 bases; unmatched junction nucleotides: 8. Germline lookup yields CDR1 SGDLS and CDR2 YYNGEE. This CDR3 spans 15 amino acids. The CDR3 DNA reads TGTGCCAGCAGCGACCAGGGGGCGCGTAGCACTGAAGCTTTCTTT. It translates to CASSDQGARSTEAFF.

V is TRBV5-6 and J is TRBJ2-1; 7 bases fit TRBD2. The CDR3 has 14 amino acids. The junction had 11 bases not matched to a gene; V was cut back by 5 bases and J by 9 bases. In germline, CDR1 is SGHDT, CDR2 YYEEEE. CDR3 nucleotides: TGTGCCAGCAGACCGCTGACTAGCTTGCTTGAGCAGTTCTTC. Translation gives CASRPLTSLLEQFF.

V usage is TRBV27 and J usage is TRBJ1-2, with a tentative D call TRBD1 (6 bases). CDR3 length: 11 amino acids. Germline CDR1 reads MNHEY; CDR2 reads SMNVEV (reference sequence). Trimming left V 7 bases short and J 7 bases short, with 10 bases between. The DNA of the CDR3 is TGTGCCAGCACTGGGGGGGCTGGCTACACCTTC. It codes for CASTGGAGYTF.

A single count supports this clonotype. The rearrangement links TRBV27 to TRBJ1-4, with 7 nucleotides matching TRBD1. J lost 0 bases, V lost 4 bases, and 5 bases had no gene match. Germline V gene sequence: CDR1 MNHEY, CDR2 SMNVEV (reference sequence). The CDR3 totals 16 residues. Here the CDR3 DNA reads TGTGCCAGCAGTTCCTTTACAGGGGCAACTAATGAAAAACTGTTTTTT. Translating it yields CASSSFTGATNEKLFF.

The rearrangement joins TRBV6-2 or TRBV6-3 to TRBJ2-5; 9 positions match TRBD1. The J segment lost 2 bases and the V segment lost 6 bases, leaving 10 bases of the junction unmatched. This CDR3 spans 16 amino acids. In germline, CDR1 is MNHEY, CDR2 SVGEGT. The CDR3 here is CASRTGTGNIQETQYF. DNA of the CDR3: TGTGCCAGCAGGACCGGGACAGGGAATATTCAAGAGACCCAGTACTTC.

V is TRBV6-6 and J is TRBJ1-1, with unresolved D. Trimming shortened V by 4 bases and J by 4 bases, and 7 bases separated the two germline ends. Looked up from germline, CDR1 is MNHNY and CDR2 is SVGAGI (reference sequence). This CDR3 region has 12 residues. This chain's CDR3 is CASSFGGTEAFF. The CDR3 nucleotides are TGTGCCAGCAGTTTTGGAGGCACTGAAGCTTTCTTT.

This chain uses TRBV2 with TRBJ2-5, with 7 bases matching TRBD1. This CDR3 has 13 amino acids. V trimming: 7 bases; J trimming: 4 bases; junction bases outside the gene matches: 6. CDR1 and CDR2 from the germline V gene are SNHLY and FYNNEI. The CDR3 loop reads CASKAPGGETQYF. In DNA, the CDR3 is TGTGCCAGCAAAGCTCCAGGGGGAGAGACCCAGTACTTC. The variable domain in full, with the rest retrieved from reference TRBV2 and TRBJ2-5, is EPEVTQTPSHQVTQMGQEVILRCVPISNHLYFYWYRQILGQKVEFLVSFYNNEISEKSEIFDDQFSVERPDGSNFTLKIRSTKLEDSAMYFCASKAPGGETQYFGPGTRLLVL.

The gene calls are TRBV7-9 and TRBJ2-7, with 9 nucleotides matching TRBD1. Germline CDR1 is SEHNR and CDR2 is FQNEAQ (reference sequence). The CDR3 contains 16 residues. V gave up 3 bases and J gave up 2 bases; unmatched junction bases: 8. The DNA for the CDR3 is TGTGCCAGCAGCTTTCCGACAGGGGGAAGCGCCTACGAGCAGTACTTC. It translates to CASSFPTGGSAYEQYF.

This chain links TRBV5-1 with TRBJ2-7; 7 bases fit TRBD2. In germline, CDR1 is SGHRS, CDR2 YFSETQ. The CDR3 runs to 13 residues. J was trimmed by 3 bases and V by 5 bases; bases with no gene match: 5. CDR3 region: CASSRRTSYEQYF. CDR3 DNA sequence: TGCGCCAGCAGTAGGAGGACTAGCTACGAGCAGTACTTC.

The CDR3 DNA follows: TGCAGTGCTAGTTTCTACGAGCAGTACTTC. Its protein is CSASFYEQYF. The chain links TRBV20-1 to TRBJ2-7, with D unresolved. The ends were cut back, 3 bases at V and 3 bases at J, with 3 bases in the middle. In germline, CDR1 is DFQATT, CDR2 SNEGSKA (reference sequence). The CDR3 extends over 10 amino acids.

The rearrangement joins TRBV6-6 to TRBJ1-2; D is unresolved. The CDR3 has 13 residues. V was clipped by 2 bases and J by 10 bases, with 14 bases between them. Germline V lookup: CDR1 MNHNY, CDR2 SVGAGI (reference sequence). CDR3 amino acids: CASSYGSPYAYTF. The CDR3 DNA is TGTGCCAGCAGTTACGGATCCCCTTACGCCTACACCTTC.

The V gene is TRBV20-1, the J gene TRBJ1-1; the D gene is possibly TRBD1 (5 bases). The CDR3 length is 14 residues. The germline V gene encodes CDR1 DFQATT and CDR2 SNEGSKA (reference sequence). V dropped 1 base and J dropped 3 bases, with 12 bases sitting between them. DNA for the CDR3: TGCAGTGCTAGAGGCTCGGGGGGGGACACTGAAGCTTTCTTT. Translated, it gives CSARGSGGDTEAFF.

V is TRBV15 and J is TRBJ1-2; 8 nucleotides agree with TRBD1. Unmatched junction bases numbered 8, after V lost 3 bases and J lost 5 bases. The length of the CDR3 is 15 residues. Germline assignment: CDR1 LNHNV and CDR2 YYDKDF (reference sequence). The CDR3 nucleotides read TGTGCCACCAGCAGCACGTTGGACAGGGATTATGGCTACACCTTC. This codes for CATSSTLDRDYGYTF.

This chain links TRBV20-1 with TRBJ2-4; the D gene is possibly TRBD2 (6 bases). Per the germline V gene, CDR1 is DFQATT and CDR2 is SNEGSKA (reference sequence). Trimming stripped 3 bases from V and 0 bases from J, with 12 bases between. The CDR3 covers 15 residues. The CDR3 sequence: CSASPGVLAKNIQYF. Here the CDR3 DNA reads TGCAGTGCTAGTCCGGGGGTACTAGCCAAAAACATTCAGTACTTC.

This clonotype was detected only once. V is TRBV24-1 and J is TRBJ2-5; D call uncertain. CDR1 KGHDR and CDR2 SFDVKD come from the germline V gene. V was shortened by 1 base and J by 1 base, with 6 bases between the two germline ends. This CDR3 is 14 amino acids long. The CDR3 nucleotides are TGTGCCACCAGTGATTTAGGCTCCCAAGAGACCCAGTACTTC. This codes for CATSDLGSQETQYF.

This chain uses TRBV6-6 with TRBJ1-5; no clear D. Trimming cost V 3 bases and J 7 bases, with 10 bases left between them. Germline loops: CDR1 MNHNY, CDR2 SVGAGI (reference sequence). The CDR3 is made up of 13 amino acids. The CDR3 DNA reads as TGTGCCAGCAGTTATTTATCGGGACAGCCCCAGCATTTT. This encodes CASSYLSGQPQHF.

A single count supports this clonotype. The gene calls are TRBV5-4 and TRBJ2-7; 7 positions agree with TRBD1. CDR3 length: 13 amino acids. Germline CDR1 SGHNT, CDR2 YYREEE (reference sequence). V gave up 4 bases and J gave up 3 bases; unmatched junction bases: 4. The CDR3 protein is CASSKDRHYEQYF. The CDR3 DNA reads as TGTGCCAGCAGCAAGGACAGGCACTACGAGCAGTACTTC.